Presented here are 9 T cell receptor beta chains from one specimen sequenced in a study of blood T cell repertoires in COVID-19. This table comes from immunoSEQ multiplex PCR, and its TCRdb copy is limited to in-frame clones, with some not included. The profile shows roughly 26,000 clones, roughly 70% of them singletons. Sequencing was performed on peripheral blood. These receptors were obtained from a man aged 55 to 70 with active or convalescent COVID-19.

The chain uses TRBV30 and TRBJ2-1, with D unclear. This CDR3 is 13 amino acids long. Germline CDR1 is GTSNPN and CDR2 is SVGIG (reference sequence). V was trimmed by 0 bases and J by 8 bases, leaving 11 bases between them. The CDR3 protein is CAWSVLNIDEQFF. The CDR3 DNA is TGTGCCTGGAGTGTACTGAATATTGATGAGCAGTTCTTC.

This clone was counted a few times. The rearrangement joins TRBV2 to TRBJ1-1; 9 nucleotides match TRBD1. The J segment lost 5 bases and the V segment lost 6 bases, leaving 10 bases of the junction unmatched. CDR3 length equals 15 residues. Germline lookup yields CDR1 SNHLY and CDR2 FYNNEI. The CDR3 DNA reads TGTGCCAGCAGCCTTGACAGGGGGAGACGGACTGAAGCTTTCTTT. Protein: CASSLDRGRRTEAFF.

This clone was picked up a small number of times. This chain connects TRBV9 to TRBJ1-1; 9 bases map to TRBD1. Germline V gene lookup returns CDR1 SGDLS and CDR2 YYNGEE. CDR3 length: 16 residues. The ends lost 4 bases at V and 4 bases at J; junction bases unmatched: 11. DNA for the CDR3: TGTGCCAGCAGCAGCCTGGACAGGGGTGGAATCACTGAAGCTTTCTTT. Translating gives CASSSLDRGGITEAFF.

The chain couples TRBV19 to TRBJ2-1, with 7 positions matching TRBD2. J lost 4 bases, V lost 6 bases, and 9 bases had no gene match. In germline, CDR1 is LNHDA, CDR2 SQIVND (reference sequence). The CDR3 consists of 15 residues. The CDR3 DNA follows: TGTGCCAGTAGGGCCGGCGGGGGAGCATACAATGAGCAGTTCTTC. Encoded protein: CASRAGGGAYNEQFF.

The chain recombines TRBV6-5 with TRBJ2-7; 7 nucleotides match TRBD1. After removal of 5 bases from V and 4 bases from J, the junction contained 11 bases not matched to a gene. This CDR3 is 15 amino acids long. Germline lookup yields CDR1 MNHEY and CDR2 SVGAGI. The CDR3 spells CASSTRTGVPYEQYF. CDR3 nucleotide sequence: TGTGCCAGCAGTACTCGGACAGGAGTACCATACGAGCAGTACTTC.

V is TRBV5-1 and J is TRBJ1-5; a weak D match, TRBD1 (5 bases). Trimming removed 4 bases at V and 5 bases at J, with 13 bases between. The germline V gene has CDR1 SGHRS and CDR2 YFSETQ. CDR3 length equals 14 residues. DNA of the CDR3: TGCGCCAGCAGCCCGGACCCCAGGGATCAGCCCCAGCATTTT. This gives the protein CASSPDPRDQPQHF. Full variable domain (rest looked up from reference TRBV5-1 and TRBJ1-5): KAGVTQTPRYLIKTRGQQVTLSCSPISGHRSVSWYQQTPGQGLQFLFEYFSETQRNKGNFPGRFSGRQFSNSRSEMNVSTLELGDSALYLCASSPDPRDQPQHFGDGTRLSIL.

With regard to this clone: The junction does not match germline at one end; this may be a read error. Other nucleotide sequences in the sample specify the same CDR3. V gene TRBV19 combines with J gene TRBJ2-1; 8 bases fit TRBD1. Germline V gives CDR1 LNHDA, CDR2 SQIVND (reference sequence). The CDR3 is made up of 14 amino acids. The CDR3 DNA is TGTGCCAGTAGTTACCGGGACAGGATCAATGAACAGTTCTTC. The encoded protein is CASSYRDRINEQFF.

The chain carries TRBV4-1 and TRBJ2-3, with 9 bases aligning to TRBD2. Germline V gene sequence: CDR1 MGHRA, CDR2 YSYEKL. V was pared by 1 base and J by 12 bases, with 2 bases of the junction left unmatched. CDR3 size: 12 residues. The CDR3: CASSQASGNQYF. The DNA of the CDR3 is TGCGCCAGCAGCCAAGCTAGCGGGAACCAGTATTTT.

The V and J genes are TRBV2 and TRBJ1-4, with a weak D call TRBD1 (6 bases). V was cut by 5 bases and J by 4 bases, with 20 bases left in between. The CDR3 length is 17 residues. Germline V lookup: CDR1 SNHLY, CDR2 FYNNEI. As DNA, the CDR3 is TGTGCCAGCAGTTCCGCAGGGGCCACCACAATTAATGAAAAACTGTTTTTT. The encoded protein is CASSSAGATTINEKLFF.